Listed here are 24 T cell receptor beta chains from one sample, sequenced in a study of cytomegalovirus exposure and HLA in healthy donors. With 60 Vbeta and 13 Jbeta primers, the PCR was carried out. Using immunoSEQ multiplex PCR, the repertoire was profiled, and TCRdb retains in-frame clones only, with some absent. Of over 100,000 clones in the sample, approximately 82% were seen once. Sequences were obtained from PBMCs. Receptors originate from a female donor in good health and CMV-seronegative.

This clone was seen a handful of times. The chain links TRBV7-6 to TRBJ2-3; 11 nucleotides align to TRBD2. The junction had 3 bases not matched to a gene; V was cut back by 5 bases and J by 2 bases. The CDR3 spans 15 residues. Germline CDR1 and CDR2: SGHVS and FNYEAQ. The CDR3 DNA is TGTGCCAGCAGCCTTAGCGGGAGGGACACAGATACGCAGTATTTT. This translates into CASSLSGRDTDTQYF.

CDR3 loop: CASTQTGAEQYF. CDR3 DNA sequence: TGTGCCAGCACCCAGACAGGGGCCGAGCAGTACTTC. The gene calls are TRBV28 and TRBJ2-7; the match to TRBD1 covers 8 bases. Unmatched junction bases numbered 5, after V lost 7 bases and J lost 6 bases. CDR1 is MDHEN and CDR2 is SYDVKM in the germline V gene. CDR3 length equals 12 residues. Based on the CDR3 plus reference TRBV28 and TRBJ2-7, the full variable domain is DVKVTQSSRYLVKRTGEKVFLECVQDMDHENMFWYRQDPGLGLRLIYFSYDVKMKEKGDIPEGYSVSREKKERFSLILESASTNQTSMYLCASTQTGAEQYFGPGTRLTVT.

This clone appeared a single time. The chain uses TRBV4-1 and TRBJ2-1; D is undetermined. Trimming took 0 bases from V and 2 from J, leaving 8 bases between them. The germline V gene encodes CDR1 MGHRA and CDR2 YSYEKL. This CDR3 is 15 amino acids long. The CDR3 nucleotides read TGCGCCAGCAGCCAAGACGGAGACCCCTACAATGAGCAGTTCTTC. This encodes CASSQDGDPYNEQFF.

This chain joins TRBV5-4 and TRBJ2-5; 8 bases map to TRBD2. The end of the DNA is better explained by TRBJ2-7, so the J call may be wrong. Per germline, CDR1 SGHNT and CDR2 YYREEE (reference sequence). The CDR3 is 15 amino acids. CDR3 in amino acids: CASSLDGRAEYEQYF. CDR3 coding DNA: TGTGCCAGCAGCTTGGACGGGAGGGCCGAGTACGAGCAGTACTTC.

The V gene is TRBV13, the J gene TRBJ2-7, with 8 bases lining up with TRBD1. Trimming took 0 bases from V and 3 from J; bases not matched to a gene: 1. Germline CDR1 reads PRHDT; CDR2 reads FYEKMQ (reference sequence). The CDR3 totals 14 residues. The CDR3 protein is CASSLGDRDYEQYF. The CDR3 DNA follows: TGTGCCAGCAGCTTAGGGGACAGGGACTACGAGCAGTACTTC.

The V call is TRBV25-1, the J call TRBJ1-2; D call uncertain. V shed 2 bases and J shed 0 bases, with 10 bases lying between them. Germline-derived CDR1 and CDR2 are MGHDK and SYGVNS. The CDR3 runs to 15 residues. CDR3 in DNA: TGTGCCAGCAGTGAAACAGTGACCCCTAACTATGGCTACACCTTC. It is translated as CASSETVTPNYGYTF.

The J gene is TRBJ2-7, the V gene TRBV7-2; possible D gene TRBD2, 5 bases. V lost 2 bases and J 2 bases, leaving 10 bases between the germline ends. Germline V CDR1 and CDR2: SGHTA, FQGNSA. CDR3 length: 14 amino acids. CDR3 region: CASSLSVATYEQYF. CDR3 bases: TGTGCCAGCAGCTTATCGGTAGCGACCTACGAGCAGTACTTC. The entire variable domain, with the rest obtained from reference TRBV7-2 and TRBJ2-7, is as follows: GAGVSQSPSNKVTEKGKDVELRCDPISGHTALYWYRQSLGQGLEFLIYFQGNSAPDKSGLPSDRFSAERTGGSVSTLTIQRTQQEDSAVYLCASSLSVATYEQYFGPGTRLTVT.

The chain has TRBV9 and TRBJ1-4; D is perhaps TRBD1 (5 bases). Germline loops: CDR1 SGDLS, CDR2 YYNGEE. The CDR3 is made up of 14 amino acids. V was pared by 3 bases and J by 6 bases, with 12 bases between. The CDR3 bases are TGTGCCAGCAGCGCCAGGGTACGGGATGAAAAACTGTTTTTT. It translates to CASSARVRDEKLFF.

The chain combines TRBV18 with TRBJ2-1; TRBD1 aligns across 7 bases. The length of the CDR3 is 14 residues. V lost 6 bases and J lost 2; bases outside the gene matches: 4. CDR1 and CDR2 (germline): KGHSH, LQKENI. CDR3 DNA sequence: TGTGCCAGCTCCCCAAGGGGGCCCTACAATGAGCAGTTCTTC. Its protein product is CASSPRGPYNEQFF.

This clone was seen a single time. V usage is TRBV27 and J usage is TRBJ1-3; possibly TRBD1 for D (6 bases). CDR3 size: 15 residues. Trimming pared 3 bases from V and 9 bases from J, leaving 18 bases between. Germline V lookup: CDR1 MNHEY, CDR2 SMNVEV (reference sequence). The CDR3 loop is CASSFDRFIVSTIYF. The CDR3 bases are TGTGCCAGCAGTTTCGACAGGTTTATAGTAAGCACCATATATTTT.

The chain has TRBV6-5 and TRBJ1-6; a possible D gene is TRBD1 (6 bases). Trimming took 2 bases from V and 7 from J, leaving 12 bases between them. Germline loops: CDR1 MNHEY, CDR2 SVGAGI. The CDR3 contains 15 residues. The CDR3 DNA follows: TGTGCCAGCAGTTACATGACAGGCGGAAATTCACCCCTCCACTTT. Its translation is CASSYMTGGNSPLHF.

This chain uses TRBV6-4 with TRBJ1-5; TRBD1 is a possible D gene (6 bases). The CDR3 sequence is 14 residues long. CDR1 and CDR2 (germline): MRHNA, SNTAGT. CDR3 DNA sequence: TGTTCTCAGAGGGGGGGGGAGCGCAATCAGCCCCAGCATTTT. It codes for CSQRGGERNQPQHF.

Note on this clone: The same CDR3 also results from other DNA sequences found in this sample. V is TRBV4-3 and J is TRBJ1-5; D is possibly TRBD1 (6 bases). Germline V gives CDR1 LGHNA, CDR2 YSLEER. Between the trimmed V and J ends, which lost 0 bases and 6 bases, there was a span of 12 bases. This CDR3 has 15 residues. The CDR3 region is CASSQDRGLGQPQHF. CDR3 nucleotide sequence: TGCGCCAGCAGCCAAGACAGGGGACTAGGTCAGCCCCAGCATTTT.

Here the CDR3 reads CASSFSGTGELFF. CDR3 bases: TGTGCCAGCAGCTTTAGCGGGACCGGGGAGCTGTTTTTT. The chain employs TRBV7-3 and TRBJ2-2; 7 positions agree with TRBD2. Germline values: CDR1 SGHTA, CDR2 FQGTGA. This CDR3 is 13 amino acids long. Germline trimming cut 3 bases from V and 5 bases from J; bases unmatched to any gene: 0. Looking up the rest from reference TRBV7-3 and TRBJ2-2 gives the full variable domain: GAGVSQTPSNKVTEKGKYVELRCDPISGHTALYWYRQSLGQGPEFLIYFQGTGAADDSGLPNDRFFAVRPEGSVSTLKIQRTERGDSAVYLCASSFSGTGELFFGEGSRLTVL.

The table lists this clone with a few counts. The chain employs TRBV4-3 and TRBJ2-3; TRBD2 agrees at 9 bases. The CDR3 is made up of 15 amino acids. V trimming: 2 bases; J trimming: 3 bases; junction bases outside the gene matches: 3. The germline V gene has CDR1 LGHNA and CDR2 YSLEER. The CDR3 protein is CASSQFSGRTDTQYF. For the CDR3, the DNA is TGCGCCAGCAGCCAATTTAGCGGGAGAACAGATACGCAGTATTTT.

The rearrangement uses TRBV28 and TRBJ1-5; D is ambiguous. The CDR3 is made up of 14 amino acids. CDR1 MDHEN and CDR2 SYDVKM come from the germline V gene. The ends were cut back, 2 bases at V and 1 base at J, with 6 bases in the middle. Here the CDR3 reads CASSLGGSNQPQHF. Written as DNA, the CDR3 is TGTGCCAGCAGTTTAGGAGGGAGCAATCAGCCCCAGCATTTT.

Only a few counts were recorded for this clone. V and J are TRBV18 and TRBJ1-2, with a weak D call TRBD1 (5 bases). This CDR3 is 14 amino acids long. V lost 0 bases and J lost 5, with 10 bases in between. CDR1 is KGHSH, CDR2 LQKENI, per germline. The CDR3 region has the DNA TGTGCCAGCTCACCACCCCAGGGAATTTATGGCTACACCTTC. Amino acids: CASSPPQGIYGYTF.

Only a few counts were recorded for this clone. This rearrangement joins TRBV19 to TRBJ2-7; D is ambiguous. CDR1 and CDR2 (germline): LNHDA, SQIVND (reference sequence). The CDR3 totals 13 residues. V dropped 6 bases and J dropped 2 bases, with 11 bases sitting between them. CDR3 sequence (DNA): TGTGCCAGTAGCCTAAAATTCCCCTACGAGCAGTACTTC. It is translated as CASSLKFPYEQYF. The full variable domain, completed using reference TRBV19 and TRBJ2-7, is DGGITQSPKYLFRKEGQNVTLSCEQNLNHDAMYWYRQDPGQGLRLIYYSQIVNDFQKGDIAEGYSVSREKKESFPLTVTSAQKNPTAFYLCASSLKFPYEQYFGPGTRLTVT.

This chain joins TRBV6-6 and TRBJ2-7; a weak D match, TRBD1 (6 bases). This CDR3 has 13 residues. The V and J ends lost 2 bases and 3 bases respectively, with 8 bases between them. CDR1 and CDR2 (germline): MNHNY, SVGAGI (reference sequence). The CDR3 region has the DNA TGTGCCAGCAGTTACGGACAGAACTACGAGCAGTACTTC. Its translation is CASSYGQNYEQYF.

This chain joins TRBV4-1 and TRBJ1-5; D is undetermined. V lost 6 bases and J lost 1, with 13 bases in between. The length of the CDR3 is 15 residues. The germline V gene has CDR1 MGHRA and CDR2 YSYEKL. Here the CDR3 DNA reads TGCGCCAGCAGTTGGTCCGGAGGGAGCAATCAGCCCCAGCATTTT. It is translated as CASSWSGGSNQPQHF.

This clone has only a few counts. The chain employs TRBV7-9 and TRBJ2-3; 12 nucleotides match TRBD2. CDR3 length: 14 amino acids. V lost 3 bases, J lost 6 bases, and 1 base stayed unmatched. Per the germline V gene, CDR1 is SEHNR and CDR2 is FQNEAQ (reference sequence). CDR3 amino acids: CASSFGLAGDTQYF. In DNA form, the CDR3 reads TGTGCCAGCAGCTTCGGACTAGCGGGGGATACGCAGTATTTT.

The chain couples TRBV28 to TRBJ1-4; D is perhaps TRBD1 (6 bases). V was pared by 5 bases and J by 8 bases, with 18 bases between. Germline V lookup: CDR1 MDHEN, CDR2 SYDVKM. This CDR3 contains 15 residues. CDR3 in DNA: TGTGCCAGCAGTCCCCCCGGGGGGCGTCCCGAAAAACTGTTTTTT. It translates to CASSPPGGRPEKLFF.

With regard to this clone: The same CDR3 arises from other DNA sequences in this sample as well. The gene calls are TRBV9 and TRBJ2-5, with D tentatively TRBD2 (5 bases). The CDR3 consists of 14 residues. The germline V gene has CDR1 SGDLS and CDR2 YYNGEE. V lost 3 bases, J lost 1 base, and 10 bases lay in between. CDR3 sequence (DNA): TGTGCCAGCAGCGCTAGCCTAGCCCAAGAGACCCAGTACTTC. Its protein product is CASSASLAQETQYF.

The chain carries TRBV6-1 and TRBJ1-1; 7 nucleotides agree with TRBD1. The CDR3 loop spans 15 amino acids. Germline V CDR1 and CDR2: MNHNS, SASEGT. The V segment lost 4 bases and the J segment 0 bases; nucleotides outside the gene matches: 5. CDR3 in amino acids: CASSGRTGLNTEAFF. CDR3 sequence (DNA): TGTGCCAGCAGTGGACGGACAGGATTGAACACTGAAGCTTTCTTT.